This paragraph reports one T cell receptor (beta chain). No antigen is known for it. Unmatched junction bases numbered 5, after V lost 1 base and J lost 6 bases. Germline V CDR1 and CDR2: SGHNT, YENEEA. The CDR3 contains 15 residues. Data came from immunoSEQ multiplex PCR; TCRdb stores just in-frame clones and leaves some out. The profile shows some 36,000 clones, approximately 67% of them singletons. When around ten days of culture had elapsed, CD4+ T cells were isolated. The entry originates in a study of vaccination effects on CD4 cells after COVID-19. The TCR sequence derives from a human donor who received a COVID-19 vaccine. The specimen comprised CD4+ T cells from PBMCs cultured without peptide, sampled before COVID-19 vaccination. This rearrangement joins TRBV11-3 to TRBJ2-1; 8 bases match TRBD2. The CDR3 is CASSLGPGGINEQFF. CDR3 sequence (DNA): TGTGCCAGCAGCTTAGGGCCGGGAGGGATCAATGAGCAGTTCTTC.